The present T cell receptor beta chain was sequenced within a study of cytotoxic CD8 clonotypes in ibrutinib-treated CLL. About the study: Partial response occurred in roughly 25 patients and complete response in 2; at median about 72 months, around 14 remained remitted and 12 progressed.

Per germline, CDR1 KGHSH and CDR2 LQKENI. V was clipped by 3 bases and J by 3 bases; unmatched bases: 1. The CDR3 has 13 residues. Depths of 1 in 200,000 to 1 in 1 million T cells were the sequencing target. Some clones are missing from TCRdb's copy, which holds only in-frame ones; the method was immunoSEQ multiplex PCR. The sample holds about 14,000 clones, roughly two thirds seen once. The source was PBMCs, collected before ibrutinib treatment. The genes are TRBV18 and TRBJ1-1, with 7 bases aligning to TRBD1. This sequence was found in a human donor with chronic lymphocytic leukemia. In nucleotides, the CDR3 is TGTGCCAGCTCACCCGACAGGGACACTGAAGCTTTCTTT. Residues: CASSPDRDTEAFF.